Below, 8 T cell receptor beta chains from the same sample are listed, as sequenced in a study of PD-1 blockade in classical Hodgkin lymphoma. Time point specified: cycle 4 day 1 (C4D1), after around six weeks of nivolumab. All patients experienced relapse after autologous stem cell transplantation, and brentuximab vedotin exposure was variable. Assay: immunoSEQ multiplex PCR; the TCRdb copy retains only in-frame clones and omits some. The repertoire holds roughly 15,000 clones, with around 80% as singletons. The sample was peripheral blood mononuclear cells (PBMCs), taken before the fourth cycle of nivolumab. These receptors all stem from a human donor with classical Hodgkin lymphoma.

The count of this clone is one. The rearrangement links TRBV6-6 to TRBJ2-2; possible D gene TRBD1, 5 bases. Germline V CDR1 and CDR2: MNHNY, SVGAGI (reference sequence). The CDR3 contains 13 residues. V was pared by 11 bases and J by 5 bases, with 15 bases between. The CDR3 is CALCRELTGELFF. The DNA of the CDR3 is TGTGCCTTATGCAGGGAATTAACCGGGGAGCTGTTTTTT.

This chain links TRBV7-3 with TRBJ2-3; tentatively, D is TRBD2 (6 bases). In germline, CDR1 is SGHTA, CDR2 FQGTGA. V dropped 0 bases and J dropped 1 base, with 14 bases sitting between them. This CDR3 has 17 amino acids. In nucleotides, the CDR3 is TGTGCCAGCAGCTTAACGTCCCCGCGGGGAGGCACAGATACGCAGTATTTT. Its translation: CASSLTSPRGGTDTQYF.

This clone has only a few counts. The V call is TRBV6-5, the J call TRBJ1-4; no clear D gene. CDR1 is MNHEY, CDR2 SVGAGI, per germline. V lost 11 bases, J lost 10 bases, and 23 bases lay in between. This CDR3 has 14 amino acids. The CDR3 reads CAPAKFGGSGKLFF. The CDR3 DNA sequence: TGTGCCCCCGCTAAGTTCGGTGGGAGTGGAAAACTGTTTTTT.

This rearrangement joins TRBV4-3 to TRBJ2-1; TRBD2 agrees at 7 bases. The length of the CDR3 is 15 residues. Losses at the gene ends were 1 base for V and 8 bases for J; bases not matched to a gene: 8. Germline CDR1 LGHNA, CDR2 YSLEER. The CDR3 DNA sequence: TGCGCCAGCAGCCAAGGAAGTGGGGGGGGGTATGAGCAGTTCTTC. It encodes CASSQGSGGGYEQFF.

As for this clone: The junction differs from germline at one of its ends, possibly a read error. The chain joins TRBV7-7 to TRBJ2-2, with no clear D. Germline CDR1 SSHAT, CDR2 FNYEAQ (reference sequence). This CDR3 region has 14 residues. The CDR3: CASRDSGNTGELFF. The CDR3 nucleotides are TGTGCTAGCAGAGATTCAGGCAACACCGGGGAGCTGTTTTTT.

This rearrangement joins TRBV18 to TRBJ2-1; 8 positions match TRBD1. Germline CDR1 KGHSH, CDR2 LQKENI. The V and J ends lost 3 bases and 9 bases, in that order; junction bases with no gene match: 10. This CDR3 contains 15 residues. The CDR3 region has the DNA TGTGCCAGCTCACCGGACAGGGTGGGATCGAGTGAGCAGTTCTTC. It yields the protein CASSPDRVGSSEQFF.

The chain couples TRBV7-2 to TRBJ2-7, with 8 bases aligning to TRBD2. Germline loops: CDR1 SGHTA, CDR2 FQGNSA. With 1 base clipped from V and 2 bases from J, the junction kept 4 bases outside the gene matches. This CDR3 spans 15 amino acids. This CDR3 reads CASSLGTSGTYEQYF. The CDR3 DNA is TGTGCCAGCAGCTTAGGCACTAGCGGTACCTACGAGCAGTACTTC.

This clone was counted between two and nine times. CDR3 coding DNA: TGTGCCAGTAGATGGCAGGGGATTGGGGGCAATCAGCCCCAGCATTTT. Its translation: CASRWQGIGGNQPQHF. V usage is TRBV19 and J usage is TRBJ1-5; D may be TRBD1 (6 bases). Trimming pared 6 bases from V and 2 bases from J, leaving 17 bases between. CDR3 length: 16 residues. Germline V gives CDR1 LNHDA, CDR2 SQIVND (reference sequence).